This TCR beta chain was identified in a study of cytomegalovirus exposure and HLA in healthy donors. Findings of the study overall: A later analysis found that most CMV-associated TCR beta chains appeared HLA-restricted. A later analysis linked a missense variant in DCLRE1C to the trimming of TCR beta V and J genes. The authors enumerated roughly 180 TCR beta chains as linked to cytomegalovirus. Most sequenced TCRs were rare (though some public TCRs occurred in many donors).

The PCR was carried out with 60 Vbeta primers and 13 Jbeta primers. Sequencing used immunoSEQ multiplex PCR; TCRdb keeps in-frame clones, though not all of them. Of around 200,000 clones listed, around three quarters were seen once; the top ten hold 0.65%. As concerns this clone: No antigen is known for it.

This clonotype originated in a boy under 18 in good health and CMV-seronegative. Specimen: PBMCs.

The CDR3 is CASSYSPSGNYEQYF. For the CDR3, the DNA is TGTGCCAGCAGTTACTCGCCTAGCGGGAACTACGAGCAGTACTTC. This sequence joins TRBV6-5 and TRBJ2-7; 9 positions match TRBD2. This CDR3 spans 15 amino acids. Per the germline V gene, CDR1 is MNHEY and CDR2 is SVGAGI. The V segment lost 0 bases and the J segment 3 bases; nucleotides outside the gene matches: 3.